These T cell receptor beta chains were read from a single sample in a study of cytomegalovirus exposure and HLA in healthy donors. Sequenced by immunoSEQ multiplex PCR; TCRdb stores in-frame clones only, minus some. The repertoire holds 160,000 or so clones, with roughly 80% as singletons. The sample comprised PBMCs. These receptor sequences come from a male donor in good health and CMV-seropositive. Both conserved end residues are trimmed from each CDR3.

j_gene: TRBJ2-2; v_gene: TRBV9; CDR3aa: ASSVQTGELF
j_gene: TRBJ2-3; v_gene: TRBV4-2; CDR3aa: ASSHQGDTDTQY
j_gene: NA; v_gene: TRBV4-1; CDR3aa: ASSPRDRGDSEQY
j_gene: TRBJ2-1; v_gene: TRBV4-2; CDR3aa: ASSPGQGNYNEQF
j_gene: TRBJ2-7; v_gene: TRBV28; CDR3aa: ASSLSGTSYEQY
j_gene: TRBJ1-2; v_gene: TRBV19; CDR3aa: ASSMEGRDGYT
j_gene: TRBJ2-7; v_gene: TRBV7-9; CDR3aa: ASSLTGGAYEQY
j_gene: TRBJ1-5; v_gene: TRBV13; CDR3aa: ASSSDLTPPPRQGGNQPQH
j_gene: TRBJ2-3; v_gene: TRBV18; CDR3aa: ASSPPLAFPTDTQY
j_gene: TRBJ2-2; v_gene: TRBV29-1; CDR3aa: SVEDRRDGTGELF
j_gene: TRBJ2-5; v_gene: TRBV11-3; CDR3aa: ASSLGQEGGETQY
j_gene: TRBJ2-7; v_gene: TRBV7-3; CDR3aa: SSSPLGGLEQY
j_gene: TRBJ2-4; v_gene: TRBV29-1; CDR3aa: SARRQAIGDIQY
j_gene: TRBJ2-3; v_gene: TRBV28; CDR3aa: ASSGLAGAGDTQY
j_gene: TRBJ2-1; v_gene: TRBV4-3; CDR3aa: ASSQGFQGYEQF
j_gene: TRBJ2-3; v_gene: TRBV5-6; CDR3aa: ASSSATSGIADTQY
j_gene: TRBJ2-7; v_gene: TRBV28; CDR3aa: ASSVVHEQY
j_gene: TRBJ1-2; v_gene: TRBV11-2; CDR3aa: ASSLDGQGLAGYT
j_gene: TRBJ2-5; v_gene: TRBV10-3; CDR3aa: AILDTTSGQETQY
j_gene: TRBJ2-7; v_gene: TRBV7-2; CDR3aa: ASSSSFDID
j_gene: TRBJ1-1; v_gene: TRBV6-1; CDR3aa: ASSEGWGGNTEAF
j_gene: TRBJ1-2; v_gene: TRBV6-6; CDR3aa: ASSYSGTGDFYGYT
j_gene: TRBJ1-2; v_gene: TRBV2; CDR3aa: ASTTGDFSYGYT
j_gene: TRBJ2-7; v_gene: TRBV7-9; CDR3aa: SSSPGERRAYEQY
j_gene: TRBJ1-1; v_gene: TRBV6-1; CDR3aa: ASSVLYRELQNTEAF
j_gene: TRBJ2-7; v_gene: TRBV6-5; CDR3aa: ASRQGLRDEQY
j_gene: TRBJ1-1; v_gene: TRBV6-5; CDR3aa: ASSYFVQGEAF
j_gene: TRBJ1-2; v_gene: TRBV6-5; CDR3aa: ASSYSKMQGYGYT
j_gene: TRBJ2-1; v_gene: TRBV4-1; CDR3aa: ASSQVAGDGNNEQF
j_gene: TRBJ1-2; v_gene: TRBV15; CDR3aa: ATSSQPSRGYT
j_gene: TRBJ1-6; v_gene: TRBV15; CDR3aa: ATSRDRQGGNSPLH
j_gene: TRBJ1-1; v_gene: TRBV19; CDR3aa: ASSPAFPGRDTEAF
j_gene: TRBJ2-1; v_gene: TRBV11-2; CDR3aa: ASSLVPLGSEQF
j_gene: TRBJ1-5; v_gene: TRBV21-1; CDR3aa: ASSKGGGQGRGNQPQH
j_gene: TRBJ1-2; v_gene: TRBV9; CDR3aa: ASSVVEGGGYT
j_gene: TRBJ2-7; v_gene: TRBV5-5; CDR3aa: ASSPGGTEQY
j_gene: TRBJ2-3; v_gene: TRBV5-4; CDR3aa: ASSFWGQGNTDTQY
j_gene: TRBJ2-5; v_gene: TRBV5-4; CDR3aa: ASSSGSRSETQY
j_gene: TRBJ1-5; v_gene: TRBV7-9; CDR3aa: ASSLALGQGSNQPQH
j_gene: TRBJ1-3; v_gene: TRBV28; CDR3aa: ASSTTSGTDLGNTIY
j_gene: TRBJ2-7; v_gene: TRBV18; CDR3aa: ASSPSGIVPTYEQY
j_gene: TRBJ2-5; v_gene: TRBV4-2; CDR3aa: ASSQELRTSGRRETQY
j_gene: TRBJ2-6; v_gene: TRBV7-2; CDR3aa: ASSSNSGANVLT
j_gene: TRBJ1-3; v_gene: TRBV19; CDR3aa: ASTSPGRNTIY
j_gene: TRBJ2-2; v_gene: TRBV27; CDR3aa: ASSLSGIAGGIFTGELF
j_gene: TRBJ2-3; v_gene: TRBV15; CDR3aa: ATSRAGLGLAGVADTQY
j_gene: TRBJ1-5; v_gene: TRBV5-6; CDR3aa: ASSLTFERNQPQH
j_gene: TRBJ1-3; v_gene: TRBV7-9; CDR3aa: SSSLGGNTIY
j_gene: TRBJ1-1; v_gene: TRBV11-3; CDR3aa: ASTEAHRGMEAF
j_gene: TRBJ1-5; v_gene: TRBV5-3; CDR3aa: ARSPTGLSLQPQH
j_gene: TRBJ2-6; v_gene: TRBV4-3; CDR3aa: ASSHQEAISGANVLT